Each of the 6 T cell receptor beta chains below was sequenced from the same sample in a study of blood T cell repertoires in COVID-19. Assay: immunoSEQ multiplex PCR; the TCRdb copy retains only in-frame clones and omits some. The sample includes approximately 120,000 clones, 79% of them seen just once. Sequencing was carried out using peripheral blood. All receptors derive from a man aged 35-49 years with active or convalescent COVID-19.

This clone was counted a few times. CDR3 in DNA: TGTGCCAGCAGCCCCGGGACAGTTTTTTCCTACGAGCAGTACTTC. Amino acids: CASSPGTVFSYEQYF. This chain links TRBV5-5 with TRBJ2-7; TRBD1 agrees at 7 bases. Per germline, CDR1 SGHKS and CDR2 YYEKEE (reference sequence). V dropped 4 bases and J dropped 1; count of bases not matched to a gene: 8. The length of the CDR3 is 15 residues. The full variable domain, completed using reference TRBV5-5 and TRBJ2-7, is DAGVTQSPTHLIKTRGQQVTLRCSPISGHKSVSWYQQVLGQGPQFIFQYYEKEERGRGNFPDRFSARQFPNYSSELNVNALLLGDSALYLCASSPGTVFSYEQYFGPGTRLTVT.

The rearrangement joins TRBV19 to TRBJ1-2; 8 bases map to TRBD1. V lost 6 bases to trimming and J lost 2 bases; unmatched junction nucleotides: 8. Germline lookup yields CDR1 LNHDA and CDR2 SQIVND (reference sequence). This CDR3 region has 15 residues. Here the CDR3 DNA reads TGTGCCAGTAGCTTTCAGGGGGCTGGGAACTATGGCTACACCTTC. Translated: CASSFQGAGNYGYTF.

This chain joins TRBV7-9 and TRBJ1-1; the match to TRBD1 covers 7 bases. J lost 7 bases, V lost 5 bases, and 7 bases had no gene match. The CDR3 is 13 amino acids. Germline V lookup: CDR1 SEHNR, CDR2 FQNEAQ (reference sequence). The DNA of the CDR3 is TGTGCCAGCAGCCCGACAGGGAATCTTGAAGCTTTCTTT. It translates to CASSPTGNLEAFF.

This clone was counted once. This chain joins TRBV7-3 and TRBJ2-3, with D hard to call. Per germline, CDR1 SGHTA and CDR2 FQGTGA. Deletions cut 5 bases from V and 3 bases from J, with 15 bases between. The CDR3 length is 15 residues. CDR3 in amino acids: CASSTLASRTDTQYF. Here the CDR3 DNA reads TGTGCCAGCAGCACGTTAGCCTCGCGGACAGATACGCAGTATTTT.

The chain links TRBV7-8 to TRBJ2-3; D uncertain. The CDR3 is made up of 14 amino acids. Trimming left V 1 base short and J 3 bases short, with 8 bases between. Germline CDR1 SGHVS, CDR2 FQNEAQ. The CDR3 reads CASSLVYSTDTQYF. The CDR3 DNA reads TGTGCCAGCAGCTTAGTTTACAGTACAGATACGCAGTATTTT. The full variable domain, in which reference TRBV7-8 and TRBJ2-3 provide the parts outside the CDR3, is GAGVSQSPRYKVAKRGQDVALRCDPISGHVSLFWYQQALGQGPEFLTYFQNEAQLDKSGLPSDRFFAERPEGSVSTLKIQRTQQEDSAVYLCASSLVYSTDTQYFGPGTRLTVL.

The gene calls are TRBV24-1 and TRBJ1-2; D uncertain. This CDR3 is 14 amino acids long. In germline, CDR1 is KGHDR, CDR2 SFDVKD. V gave up 3 bases and J gave up 0 bases, with 7 bases separating them. The CDR3 nucleotides are TGTGCCACCAGTGATACAGTGTCTAACTATGGCTACACCTTC. Translating gives CATSDTVSNYGYTF.